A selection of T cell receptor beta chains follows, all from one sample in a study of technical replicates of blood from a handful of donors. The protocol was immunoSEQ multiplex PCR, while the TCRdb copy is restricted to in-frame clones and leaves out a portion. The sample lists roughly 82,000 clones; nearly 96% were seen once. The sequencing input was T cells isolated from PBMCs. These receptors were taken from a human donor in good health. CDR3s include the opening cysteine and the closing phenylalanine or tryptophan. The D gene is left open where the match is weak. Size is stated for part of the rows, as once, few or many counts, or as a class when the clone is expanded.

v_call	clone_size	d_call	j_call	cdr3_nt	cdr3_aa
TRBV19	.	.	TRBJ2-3	TGTGCCAGTAGTCCCCTTTCAGATACGCAGTATTTT	CASSPLSDTQYF
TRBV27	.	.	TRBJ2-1	TGTGCCAGCAGCCTAAGCTCCTACAATGAGCAGTTCTTC	CASSLSSYNEQFF
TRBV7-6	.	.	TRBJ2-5	TGTGCCAGCAGCCTAGGGCGGGACCAAGAGACCCAGTACTTC	CASSLGRDQETQYF
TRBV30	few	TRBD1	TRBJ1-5	TGTGCCTGGAGTACAGGGGTTCAGCCCCAGCATTTT	CAWSTGVQPQHF
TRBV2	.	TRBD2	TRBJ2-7	TGTGCCAGCAGTGAATGGGGACTAGCGGGAGAGTCCGACGAGCAGTACTTC	CASSEWGLAGESDEQYF
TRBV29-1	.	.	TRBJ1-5	TGCAGCGTTGAAACAGCAAGCAATCAGCCCCAGCATTTT	CSVETASNQPQHF
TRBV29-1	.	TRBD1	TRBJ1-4	TGCAGCACCCAACAGGGGTTGGGTGAAAAACTGTTTTTT	CSTQQGLGEKLFF
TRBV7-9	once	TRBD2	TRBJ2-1	TGTGCCAGCAGGGGACTAGCGGGGGACAATGAGCAGTTCTTC	CASRGLAGDNEQFF
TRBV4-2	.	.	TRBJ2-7	TGTGCCAGCAGCCCAGGGAAGGGCTCCTACGAGCAGTACTTC	CASSPGKGSYEQYF
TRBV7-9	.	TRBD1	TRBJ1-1	TGTGCCAGCAGCTTACCGGGACAGGGGGTAGCTGAAGCTTTCTTT	CASSLPGQGVAEAFF